These 3 T cell receptor beta chains were sequenced from one sample in a study of CD4 T cells in relation to SARS-CoV-2 and coronaviruses. The antigens for these receptors are not known. Measured with immunoSEQ multiplex PCR; TCRdb has only the in-frame clones, and not every one. The table has 38,000 or so clones, 77% seen once. Sequenced sample: memory CD4+ T cells from PBMCs, cultured in vitro. The source is an adult with COVID-19.

The chain couples TRBV18 to TRBJ2-7; 10 bases are shared with TRBD1. CDR1 is KGHSH, CDR2 LQKENI, per germline. The ends lost 3 bases at V and 5 bases at J; junction bases unmatched: 7. CDR3 length equals 15 residues. The CDR3 DNA reads TGTGCCAGCTCACCCGGACCCGGGACAGGGGACGAGCAGTACTTC. Translation gives CASSPGPGTGDEQYF.

The chain has TRBV5-4 and TRBJ2-1, with D perhaps TRBD2 (6 bases). The CDR3 is 15 residues long. Per the germline V gene, CDR1 is SGHNT and CDR2 is YYREEE (reference sequence). Trimming removed 4 bases at V and 7 bases at J, with 18 bases between. CDR3 region: CASSDTKTRINEQFF. For the CDR3, the DNA is TGTGCCAGCAGCGATACAAAGACTAGAATAAATGAGCAGTTCTTC.

The V and J genes are TRBV19 and TRBJ1-5; TRBD1 matches at 7 bases. V lost 9 bases and J lost 7; bases outside the gene matches: 12. The germline V gene has CDR1 LNHDA and CDR2 SQIVND (reference sequence). This CDR3 is 14 amino acids long. CDR3 DNA: TGTGCCAGCCGACAAACAGGGGTCGGGCAGCCCCAGCATTTT. Translation: CASRQTGVGQPQHF.